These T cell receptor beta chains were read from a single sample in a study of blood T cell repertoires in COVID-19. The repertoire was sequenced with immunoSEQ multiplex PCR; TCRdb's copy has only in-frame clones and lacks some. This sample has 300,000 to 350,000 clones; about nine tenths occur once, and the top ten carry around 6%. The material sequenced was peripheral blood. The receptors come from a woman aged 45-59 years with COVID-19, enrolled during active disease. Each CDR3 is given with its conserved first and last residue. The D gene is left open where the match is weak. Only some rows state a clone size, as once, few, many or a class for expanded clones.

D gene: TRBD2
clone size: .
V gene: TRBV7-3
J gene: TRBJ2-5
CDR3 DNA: TGTGCCAGCAGCTTAAGAGCGGGAGGGCTATCAGAGACCCAGTACTTC
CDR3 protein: CASSLRAGGLSETQYF

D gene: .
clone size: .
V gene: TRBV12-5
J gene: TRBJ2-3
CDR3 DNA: TGTGCTAGTGGTTTGGTAATCGGGTCCACAGATACGCAGTATTTT
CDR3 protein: CASGLVIGSTDTQYF

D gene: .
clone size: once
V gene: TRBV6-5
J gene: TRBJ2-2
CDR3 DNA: TGTGCCAGCACCAGGGGGGTCACCGGGGAGCTGTTTTTT
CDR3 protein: CASTRGVTGELFF

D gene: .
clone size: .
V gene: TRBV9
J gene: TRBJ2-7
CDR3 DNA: TGTGCCAGCAGCGCCGGGGACTCCTCCTACGAGCAGTACTTC
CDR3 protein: CASSAGDSSYEQYF

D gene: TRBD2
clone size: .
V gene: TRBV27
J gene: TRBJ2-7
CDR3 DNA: TGTGCCAGCAGTTTCCCGGGACTAGCGGGAGTTATATACGAGCAGTACTTC
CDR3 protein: CASSFPGLAGVIYEQYF

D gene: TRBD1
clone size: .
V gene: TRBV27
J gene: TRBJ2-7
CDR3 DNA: TGTGCCAGCAGGGGGGACAGAACCTACGAGCAGTACTTC
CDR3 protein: CASRGDRTYEQYF

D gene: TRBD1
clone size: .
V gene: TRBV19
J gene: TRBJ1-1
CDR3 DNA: TGTGCCAGTAGTATGTATGGACAGGGGAACACTGAAGCTTTCTTT
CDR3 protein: CASSMYGQGNTEAFF

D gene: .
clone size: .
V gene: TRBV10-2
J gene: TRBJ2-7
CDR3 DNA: TGCGCCAGCAGCGACCTGCGGGGTCCGACCTACGAGCAGTACTTC
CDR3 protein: CASSDLRGPTYEQYF

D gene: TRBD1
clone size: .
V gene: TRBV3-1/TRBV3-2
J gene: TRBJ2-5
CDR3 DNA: TGTGCCAGCAGCCCCGGCAGGGGGCGCGACGCCCCTCCAAAGTTAGAGACCCAGTACTTC
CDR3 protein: CASSPGRGRDAPPKLETQYF

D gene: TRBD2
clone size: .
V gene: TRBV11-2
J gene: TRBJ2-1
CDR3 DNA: TGTGCCAGCAGCTTACTAGCGGGAGAATCGGATGAGCAGTTCTTC
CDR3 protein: CASSLLAGESDEQFF

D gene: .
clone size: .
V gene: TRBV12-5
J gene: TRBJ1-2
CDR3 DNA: TGTGCTAGTGGTGCCAGGGCTTTGGACTATGGCTACACCTTC
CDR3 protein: CASGARALDYGYTF

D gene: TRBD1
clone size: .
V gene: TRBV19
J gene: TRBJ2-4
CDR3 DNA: TGTGCCAGTAGTATCCAAGGGGGCGGGTATGCCAAAAACATTCAGTACTTC
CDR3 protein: CASSIQGGGYAKNIQYF

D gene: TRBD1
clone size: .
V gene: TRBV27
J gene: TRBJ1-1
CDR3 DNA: TGTGCCAGCGGCAAAGGTGGCCGACAGGGGGACACTGAAGCTTTCTTT
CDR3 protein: CASGKGGRQGDTEAFF

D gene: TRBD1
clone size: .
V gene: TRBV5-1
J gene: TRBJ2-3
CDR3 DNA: TGCGCCAGCACCTTTACAGGGGATAGCACAGATACGCAGTATTTT
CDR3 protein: CASTFTGDSTDTQYF

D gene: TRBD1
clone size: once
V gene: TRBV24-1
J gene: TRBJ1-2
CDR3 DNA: TGTGCCACCAGTGCGGGCAGGGGGGAAAGAAGCTATGGCTACACCTTC
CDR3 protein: CATSAGRGERSYGYTF

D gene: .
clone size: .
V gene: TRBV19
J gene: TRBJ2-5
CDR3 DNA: TGTGCCAGTAGTATAGAAGGCAGGAGAGGGGAGACCCAGTACTTC
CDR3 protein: CASSIEGRRGETQYF

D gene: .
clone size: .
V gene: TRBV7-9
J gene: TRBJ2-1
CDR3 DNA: TGTGCCACCTCCAACCCGGGAAAACCCGCCGAGCAGTTCTTC
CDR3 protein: CATSNPGKPAEQFF

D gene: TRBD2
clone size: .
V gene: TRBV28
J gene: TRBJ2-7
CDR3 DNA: TGTGCCAGCAGTTTTGGGACAGTAGGGCGACTAGCGGGAGGGATCGAGCAGTACTTC
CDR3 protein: CASSFGTVGRLAGGIEQYF

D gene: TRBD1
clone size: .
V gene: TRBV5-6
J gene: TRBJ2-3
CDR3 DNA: TGTGCCAGCAGCCCAGGACAGGGGATACACACAGATACGCAGTATTTT
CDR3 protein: CASSPGQGIHTDTQYF

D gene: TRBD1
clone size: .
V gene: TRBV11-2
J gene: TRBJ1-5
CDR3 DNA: TGTGCCAGCAGCGAAGACAGGGGGTTAGTGCAGCCCCAGCATTTT
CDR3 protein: CASSEDRGLVQPQHF

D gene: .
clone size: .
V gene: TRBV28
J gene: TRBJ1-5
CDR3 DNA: TGTGCCAGCAACCTTAGGAGGGCCGGGGGCAATCAGCCCCAGCATTTT
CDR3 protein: CASNLRRAGGNQPQHF

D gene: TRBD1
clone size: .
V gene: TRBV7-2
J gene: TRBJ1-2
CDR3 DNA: TGTGCCAGCAGCTCTCGACAGGGGATGGGCTACACCTTC
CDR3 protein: CASSSRQGMGYTF

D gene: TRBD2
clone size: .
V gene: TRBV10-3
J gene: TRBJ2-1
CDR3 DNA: TGTGCCATCAGTGAATCACTAGCGGGATCCTACAATGAGCAGTTCTTC
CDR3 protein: CAISESLAGSYNEQFF

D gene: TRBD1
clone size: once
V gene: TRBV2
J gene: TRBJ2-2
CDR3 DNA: TGTGCCAGCAGTGTGACAGGGCCCGGGGAGCTGTTTTTT
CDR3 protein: CASSVTGPGELFF

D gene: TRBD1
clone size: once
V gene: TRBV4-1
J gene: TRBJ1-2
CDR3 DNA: TGCGCCAGCAGCCAAGGAAGCAGGGGGCTAGTTGGCTACACCTTC
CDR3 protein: CASSQGSRGLVGYTF

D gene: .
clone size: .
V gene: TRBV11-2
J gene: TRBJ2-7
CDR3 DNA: TGTGCCAGCAGCGCCCTCGGAGGGACCGAGCAGTACTTC
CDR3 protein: CASSALGGTEQYF

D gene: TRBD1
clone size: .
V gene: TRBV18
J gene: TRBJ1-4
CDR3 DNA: TGTGCCAGCTCATTACAGGGGTCGACTAATGAAAAACTGTTTTTT
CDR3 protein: CASSLQGSTNEKLFF

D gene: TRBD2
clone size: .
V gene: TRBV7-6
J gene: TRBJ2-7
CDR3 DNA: TGTGCCAGCAACCCGGGGGCTAGCGGGAGCTACGAGCAGTACTTC
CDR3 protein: CASNPGASGSYEQYF

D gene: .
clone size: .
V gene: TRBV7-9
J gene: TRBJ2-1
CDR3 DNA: TGTGCCAGCAGCCCGCTTTCCGTGAACACGCAGTTCTTC
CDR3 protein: CASSPLSVNTQFF

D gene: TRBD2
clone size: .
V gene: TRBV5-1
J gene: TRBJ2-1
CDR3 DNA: TGCGCCAGCAGAGTAAGCGGGAGAGGGAATGAGCAGTTCTTC
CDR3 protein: CASRVSGRGNEQFF

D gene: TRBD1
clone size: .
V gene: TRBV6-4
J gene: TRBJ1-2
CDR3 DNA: TGTGCCAGCAGTGAGAAACAGGGGCTTGGCTACACCTTC
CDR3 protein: CASSEKQGLGYTF

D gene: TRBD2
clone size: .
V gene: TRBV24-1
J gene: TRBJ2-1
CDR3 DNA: TGTGCCACCAGTGATTCCCGGGAGGAGTGGTTCTTC
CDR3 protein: CATSDSREEWFF

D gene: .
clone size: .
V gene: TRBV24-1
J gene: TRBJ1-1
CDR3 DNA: TGTGCCACCAGTGAGGGCCTGAACACTGAAGCTTTCTTT
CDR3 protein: CATSEGLNTEAFF

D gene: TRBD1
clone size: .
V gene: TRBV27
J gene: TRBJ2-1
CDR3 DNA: TGTGCCAGCAGTTTGTTGACAGGGATTGGCTCCTACAATGAGCAGTTCTTC
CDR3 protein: CASSLLTGIGSYNEQFF

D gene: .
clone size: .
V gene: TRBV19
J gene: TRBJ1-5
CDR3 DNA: TGTGCCAGTAGTATTGGAGGGGACCAGCCCCAGCATTTT
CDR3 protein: CASSIGGDQPQHF

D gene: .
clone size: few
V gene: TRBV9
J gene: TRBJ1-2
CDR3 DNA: TGTGCCAGCAGCGTAGGCAGCTATGGCTACACCTTC
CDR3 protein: CASSVGSYGYTF

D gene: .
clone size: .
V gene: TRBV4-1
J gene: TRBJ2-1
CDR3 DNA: TGCGCCAGCAGCCACCCCACAGGGTCGGGGGAGCAGTTCTTC
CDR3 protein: CASSHPTGSGEQFF

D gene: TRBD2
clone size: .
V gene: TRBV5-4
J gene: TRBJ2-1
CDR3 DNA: TGTGCCAGCAGAGAGAGCGGGGAGGCCCACAATGAGCAGTTCTTC
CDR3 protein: CASRESGEAHNEQFF

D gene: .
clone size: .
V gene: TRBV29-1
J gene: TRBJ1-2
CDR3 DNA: TGCAGCGTCCTCCAGGGGCCCAACTATGGCTACACCTTC
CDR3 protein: CSVLQGPNYGYTF

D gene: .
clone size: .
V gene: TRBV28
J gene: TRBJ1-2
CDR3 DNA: TGTGCCAGCAGTTCAGGTTATGGCTACACCTTC
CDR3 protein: CASSSGYGYTF

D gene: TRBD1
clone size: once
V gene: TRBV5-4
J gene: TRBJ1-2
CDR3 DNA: TGTGCCAGCAGCCGAGACAGGGTTAACTATGGCTACACCTTC
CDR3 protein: CASSRDRVNYGYTF

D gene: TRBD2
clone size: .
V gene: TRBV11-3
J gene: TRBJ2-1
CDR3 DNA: TGTGCCAGCAGCCCAGGACTAGCGGGAGGGGTCCGGCAGTTCTTC
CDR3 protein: CASSPGLAGGVRQFF

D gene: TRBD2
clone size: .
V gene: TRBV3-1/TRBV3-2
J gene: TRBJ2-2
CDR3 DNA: TGTGCCAGCAGTGGCGGGAGGGCGAACACCGGGGAGCTGTTTTTT
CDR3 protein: CASSGGRANTGELFF

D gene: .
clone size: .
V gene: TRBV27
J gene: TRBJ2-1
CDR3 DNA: TGTGCCAGCAGTTTACAGGGGCCGGATGAGCAGTTCTTC
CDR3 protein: CASSLQGPDEQFF

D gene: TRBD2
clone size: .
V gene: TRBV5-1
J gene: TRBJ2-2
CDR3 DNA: TGCGCCAGCAGCTTGGATGTAGCGGGGTTCACCGGGGAGCTGTTTTTT
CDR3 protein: CASSLDVAGFTGELFF

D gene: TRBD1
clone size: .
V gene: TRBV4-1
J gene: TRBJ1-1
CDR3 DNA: TGCGCCAGCAGCCTAAAAACAGGGGCCGAAGCTTTCTTT
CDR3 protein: CASSLKTGAEAFF

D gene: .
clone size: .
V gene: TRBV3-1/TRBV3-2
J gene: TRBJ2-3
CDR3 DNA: TGTGCCAGCAGCCGACAGGGGAGGGCAGATACGCAGTATTTT
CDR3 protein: CASSRQGRADTQYF

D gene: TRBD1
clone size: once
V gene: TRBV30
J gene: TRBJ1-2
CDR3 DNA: TGTGCATCGGACAGGAACTATGGCTACACCTTC
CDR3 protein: CASDRNYGYTF

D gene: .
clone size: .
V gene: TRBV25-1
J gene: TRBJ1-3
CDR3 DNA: TGTGCCAGCAGTACAGGCAGCTCTGGAAACACCATATATTTT
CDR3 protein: CASSTGSSGNTIYF

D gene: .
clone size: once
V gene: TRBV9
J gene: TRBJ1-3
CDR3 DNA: TGTGCCAGCAGCGTAGCCCCGAGACTCGGAAACACCATATATTTT
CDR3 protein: CASSVAPRLGNTIYF